This TCR beta chain emerged from a study of OX40 agonist ivuxolimab in advanced cancers. For the study at large: Patients enrolled in dose escalation were diagnosed with hepatocellular carcinoma, melanoma, renal cell or head and neck cancer. 40% to 50% of patients had received prior checkpoint inhibitor therapy. Aged roughly 23 to 80 with a mean of about 60 years, they were around 85% male.

The assay was immunoSEQ multiplex PCR, and TCRdb's table has in-frame clones only and misses some. The repertoire includes 51,000 or so clones, about nine tenths of them detected once, and 13% to 15% sits in the top ten. The V end was cut by 4 bases, the J end by 7 bases, with 14 bases between. This CDR3 region has 13 residues. Germline lookup yields CDR1 SGHRS and CDR2 YFSETQ. Sequenced here: CD4+ or CD8+ T cells sorted from blood, sampled in a trial of the OX40 agonist ivuxolimab. The sequence derives from an adult with an advanced solid tumor such as melanoma, head and neck, liver or kidney cancer. The rearrangement joins TRBV5-1 to TRBJ1-1, with TRBD1 as a possible D gene (5 bases). This CDR3 is CASSGRQGSEAFF. CDR3 DNA sequence: TGCGCCAGCAGCGGCAGGCAGGGCAGTGAAGCTTTCTTT.